Listed below are T cell receptor beta chains from one sample, sequenced in a study of blood T cell repertoires in COVID-19. Clones were read by immunoSEQ multiplex PCR, and TCRdb kept only the in-frame ones, dropping some. The data hold 70,000 to 95,000 clones, with around 85% observed a single time. Sequenced: peripheral blood. Every receptor here comes from a woman aged 70-85 years with active or convalescent COVID-19. Each CDR3 is given with its conserved first and last residue. Each record gives: J gene, D gene, V gene, CDR3 protein, CDR3 DNA. A D gene is named only where the DNA matches it firmly.

j_call: TRBJ1-2; d_call: TRBD1; v_call: TRBV5-6; cdr3_aa: CASSLGTGWGDGYTF; cdr3_nt: TGTGCCAGCAGCTTGGGGACAGGGTGGGGTGATGGCTACACCTTC
j_call: TRBJ2-7; d_call: TRBD2; v_call: TRBV5-4; cdr3_aa: CASSLPNQRGVYEQYF; cdr3_nt: TGTGCCAGCAGCTTACCCAATCAGCGGGGGGTCTACGAGCAGTACTTC
j_call: TRBJ2-5; d_call: .; v_call: TRBV6-6; cdr3_aa: CASSYEALQETQYF; cdr3_nt: TGTGCCAGCAGTTACGAAGCTCTCCAAGAGACCCAGTACTTC
j_call: TRBJ1-2; d_call: TRBD1; v_call: TRBV11-2; cdr3_aa: CASSLRTGGNVYGYTF; cdr3_nt: TGTGCCAGCAGCCTCAGGACAGGGGGAAATGTTTATGGCTACACCTTC
j_call: TRBJ2-1; d_call: TRBD2; v_call: TRBV18; cdr3_aa: CASSQQLAGYSREQFF; cdr3_nt: TGTGCCAGCTCACAACAACTAGCGGGGTATTCCAGGGAGCAGTTCTTC
j_call: TRBJ2-7; d_call: .; v_call: TRBV6-5; cdr3_aa: CASSRQISYEQYF; cdr3_nt: TGTGCCAGCAGTCGACAGATATCCTACGAGCAGTACTTC
j_call: TRBJ1-5; d_call: .; v_call: TRBV28; cdr3_aa: CASSLSLQGNQPQHF; cdr3_nt: TGTGCCAGCAGTTTGTCTCTACAGGGCAATCAGCCCCAGCATTTT
j_call: TRBJ1-2; d_call: TRBD1; v_call: TRBV28; cdr3_aa: CASREKDRALSNYGYTF; cdr3_nt: TGTGCCAGCAGGGAAAAGGACAGGGCCCTCTCTAACTATGGCTACACCTTC
j_call: TRBJ2-5; d_call: TRBD2; v_call: TRBV4-1; cdr3_aa: CASSPTSGGLAVETQYF; cdr3_nt: TGCGCCAGCAGCCCCACATCGGGGGGGCTGGCTGTAGAGACCCAGTACTTC
j_call: TRBJ2-4; d_call: TRBD2; v_call: TRBV13; cdr3_aa: CASSSASGGAGNIQYF; cdr3_nt: TGTGCCAGCAGCTCGGCTAGCGGGGGGGCAGGGAACATTCAGTACTTC
j_call: TRBJ1-5; d_call: TRBD1; v_call: TRBV6-6; cdr3_aa: CASSALTGVDNQPQHF; cdr3_nt: TGTGCCAGCAGTGCCCTAACAGGGGTAGACAATCAGCCCCAGCATTTT
j_call: TRBJ2-7; d_call: TRBD1; v_call: TRBV5-1; cdr3_aa: CASRMTGSSYEQYF; cdr3_nt: TGCGCCAGCAGAATGACAGGGAGCTCCTACGAGCAGTACTTC
j_call: TRBJ2-7; d_call: TRBD1; v_call: TRBV18; cdr3_aa: CASSRQGTNEQYF; cdr3_nt: TGTGCCAGCTCACGACAGGGGACCAACGAGCAGTACTTC
j_call: TRBJ2-1; d_call: TRBD2; v_call: TRBV7-2; cdr3_aa: CASSPELAGGQEQFF; cdr3_nt: TGTGCCAGCAGCCCCGAGTTAGCGGGGGGCCAAGAGCAGTTCTTC
j_call: TRBJ1-4; d_call: .; v_call: TRBV5-8; cdr3_aa: CASSLGSANEKLFF; cdr3_nt: TGTGCCAGCAGCTTGGGATCAGCTAATGAAAAACTGTTTTTT
j_call: TRBJ1-3; d_call: .; v_call: TRBV3-1/TRBV3-2; cdr3_aa: CASSQDGGHSGNTIYF; cdr3_nt: TGTGCCAGCAGCCAAGATGGCGGCCACTCTGGAAACACCATATATTTT
j_call: TRBJ2-7; d_call: .; v_call: TRBV7-2; cdr3_aa: CASSLESQGVGEQYF; cdr3_nt: TGTGCCAGCAGCTTAGAGAGCCAGGGTGTAGGGGAGCAGTACTTC
j_call: TRBJ1-1; d_call: .; v_call: TRBV2; cdr3_aa: CATMMRALALRGTEAFF; cdr3_nt: TGTGCCACCATGATGCGAGCACTCGCCCTTAGGGGCACTGAAGCTTTCTTT
j_call: TRBJ2-3; d_call: .; v_call: TRBV5-1; cdr3_aa: CASSAGWADTQYF; cdr3_nt: TGCGCCAGCAGCGCCGGGTGGGCAGATACGCAGTATTTT
j_call: TRBJ1-4; d_call: .; v_call: TRBV29-1; cdr3_aa: CSVRRAAEKLFF; cdr3_nt: TGCAGCGTTCGCAGGGCTGCGGAAAAACTGTTTTTT
j_call: TRBJ2-7; d_call: TRBD1; v_call: TRBV19; cdr3_aa: CASRQGSAGEQYF; cdr3_nt: TGTGCCAGTAGACAGGGGTCGGCTGGCGAGCAGTACTTC
j_call: TRBJ1-6; d_call: TRBD1; v_call: TRBV7-2; cdr3_aa: CASSPGQGGSPLHF; cdr3_nt: TGTGCCAGCAGCCCGGGACAGGGAGGCTCACCCCTCCACTTT